These 19 T cell receptor beta chains were sequenced from one sample in a study of T-cell memory formation after mild COVID-19. TCRdb fed the 5' RACE reads into MiXCR, producing one record per CDR3 protein. This sample has roughly 260,000 distinct CDR3 sequences; around 15% occur once, and the top ten carry around 3.8%. The sample taken for sequencing was PBMCs or a T cell subset sorted from them (not recorded which). The receptors originated from a man between 18 and 35 years old who had mild COVID-19 (a few samples of this study predate the infection). Cell type and time point are not known.

At least ten counts were recorded for this clonotype. The chain joins TRBV4-2 to TRBJ1-4; the D is unclear. Between the trimmed V and J ends, which lost 0 bases and 1 base, there was a span of 6 bases. Germline V gene sequence: CDR1 LGHNA, CDR2 YNFKEQ. This CDR3 contains 15 residues. The CDR3 reads CASSQDPRTNEKLFF. As DNA, the CDR3 is TGTGCCAGCAGCCAAGACCCCCGAACTAATGAAAAACTGTTTTTT.

This clonotype was picked up a small number of times. J is TRBJ1-5 and V is TRBV18, with D perhaps matching TRBD1 (6 bases). Germline V CDR1 and CDR2: KGHSH, LQKENI. V lost 1 base and J lost 7, with 11 bases in between. The CDR3 loop spans 14 amino acids. CDR3 residues: CASSPLGGQQPQHF. The DNA for the CDR3 is TGTGCCAGCTCACCACTCGGGGGGCAGCAGCCCCAGCATTTT.

The CDR3 loop is CASRSDSYEQYF. CDR3 coding DNA: TGTGCCAGCAGGTCGGACAGCTACGAGCAGTACTTC. This rearrangement joins TRBV6-2 or TRBV6-3 to TRBJ2-7; weak D call: TRBD1 (6 bases). This CDR3 has 12 amino acids. Germline loops: CDR1 MNHEY, CDR2 SVGEGT. V was trimmed by 6 bases and J by 3 bases, leaving 9 bases between them.

At least ten counts were recorded for this clonotype. This chain uses TRBV7-2 with TRBJ1-2; no reliable D call. Trimming took off 5 bases at V and 6 bases at J, with 10 bases between the two ends. The CDR3 runs 12 residues. Germline V gene sequence: CDR1 SGHTA, CDR2 FQGNSA. The CDR3 DNA reads as TGTGCCAGCAGCGACCAGTTTAATGGCTACACCTTC. Translation: CASSDQFNGYTF.

In this sample, this clonotype turned up a few times. This sequence joins TRBV3-1 and TRBJ1-6; D is uncertain. Looked up from germline, CDR1 is LGHDT and CDR2 is YNNKEL (reference sequence). The CDR3 consists of 11 residues. V was clipped by 1 base and J by 13 bases, with 5 bases between them. The chain's CDR3 is CASSQGVPLHF. The CDR3 DNA sequence: TGTGCCAGCAGCCAAGGGGTGCCCCTCCACTTT. The variable domain in full, with the rest retrieved from reference TRBV3-1 and TRBJ1-6, is DTAVSQTPKYLVTQMGNDKSIKCEQNLGHDTMYWYKQDSKKFLKIMFSYNNKELIINETVPNRFSPKSPDKAHLNLHINSLELGDSAVYFCASSQGVPLHFGNGTRLTVT.

The rearrangement joins TRBV20-1 to TRBJ2-3; TRBD2 agrees at 12 bases. J lost 4 bases, V lost 6 bases, and 8 bases had no gene match. Germline assignment: CDR1 DFQATT and CDR2 SNEGSKA (reference sequence). The CDR3 length is 15 residues. As DNA, the CDR3 is TGCAGTGCCATAGGACTAGCGGGGTCCGCAGATACGCAGTATTTT. It codes for CSAIGLAGSADTQYF.

CDR3 residues: CSARDQIWAGNTIYF. DNA for the CDR3: TGCAGTGCTAGAGATCAGATCTGGGCTGGAAACACCATATATTTT. V usage is TRBV20-1 and J usage is TRBJ1-3, with D uncertain. Trimming shortened V by 0 bases and J by 2 bases, and 11 bases separated the two germline ends. Germline values: CDR1 DFQATT, CDR2 SNEGSKA (reference sequence). The CDR3 sequence is 15 residues long.

This clonotype occurred a few times. The rearrangement joins TRBV20-1 to TRBJ2-4; D is unresolved. The germline V gene encodes CDR1 DFQATT and CDR2 SNEGSKA (reference sequence). The CDR3 loop spans 13 amino acids. Trimming cost V 0 bases and J 1 base, with 4 bases left between them. The CDR3: CSARDVAKNIQYF. The CDR3 region has the DNA TGCAGTGCTAGAGATGTCGCCAAAAACATTCAGTACTTC.

The V call is TRBV28, the J call TRBJ2-5; 13 bases are shared with TRBD2. The CDR3 extends over 16 amino acids. Per germline, CDR1 MDHEN and CDR2 SYDVKM. Trimming removed 6 bases from V and 5 bases from J; junction bases left unmatched: 9. CDR3 DNA sequence: TGTGCCAGCAGCTCGACTAGCGGGGGGTCGATGGAGACCCAGTACTTC. Translation: CASSSTSGGSMETQYF.

This chain links TRBV7-2 with TRBJ2-5; 8 bases fit TRBD1. The CDR3 loop spans 11 amino acids. The germline gives CDR1 SGHTA, CDR2 FQGNSA. With V trimmed by 6 bases and J by 8 bases, 2 bases remained unmatched. This CDR3 reads CASRQGETQYF. For the CDR3, the DNA is TGTGCCAGCAGACAGGGGGAAACCCAGTACTTC. The entire variable domain, with the rest obtained from reference TRBV7-2 and TRBJ2-5, is as follows: GAGVSQSPSNKVTEKGKDVELRCDPISGHTALYWYRQSLGQGLEFLIYFQGNSAPDKSGLPSDRFSAERTGGSVSTLTIQRTQQEDSAVYLCASRQGETQYFGPGTRLLVL.

A few counts support this clonotype. This chain uses TRBV4-3 with TRBJ1-1; possibly TRBD1 for D (6 bases). CDR3 size: 16 residues. The germline V and J ends were trimmed by 4 bases and 1 base, with 16 bases remaining between them. Germline V gene sequence: CDR1 LGHNA, CDR2 YSLEER. CDR3 sequence: CASSREKDSQNTEAFF. The CDR3 nucleotides are TGCGCCAGCAGCCGGGAGAAGGACAGTCAGAACACTGAAGCTTTCTTT.

This clonotype was counted between two and nine times. The rearrangement joins TRBV28 to TRBJ2-7; 9 nucleotides align to TRBD1. The V gene end was trimmed by 6 bases and the J gene end by 7 bases; junction bases not matched to a gene: 10. This CDR3 spans 14 amino acids. The germline V gene has CDR1 MDHEN and CDR2 SYDVKM. The CDR3 region is CASSPGTGRYEQYV. The DNA for the CDR3 is TGTGCCAGCAGCCCTGGGACAGGGAGATATGAGCAGTACGTC.

This clonotype was seen a handful of times. The chain recombines TRBV5-5 with TRBJ2-5; D remains unclear. The V end was cut by 6 bases, the J end by 0 bases, with 18 bases between. The CDR3 length is 16 residues. Per germline, CDR1 SGHKS and CDR2 YYEKEE (reference sequence). The CDR3 sequence is CASTLDMVRYQETQYF. CDR3 coding DNA: TGTGCCAGCACCCTAGACATGGTGCGCTACCAAGAGACCCAGTACTTC.

This clonotype was counted between two and nine times. This chain connects TRBV18 to TRBJ1-5; D not resolved. The CDR3 runs 15 residues. V shed 3 bases and J shed 4 bases, with 13 bases lying between them. Germline loops: CDR1 KGHSH, CDR2 LQKENI. The CDR3 loop is CASSPVGRANQPQHF. The CDR3 DNA reads TGTGCCAGCTCACCCGTGGGGAGGGCAAATCAGCCCCAGCATTTT.

In its sample, this clonotype was seen a few times. This chain uses TRBV18 with TRBJ1-2; D call uncertain. V was trimmed by 6 bases and J by 4 bases, leaving 18 bases between them. The length of the CDR3 is 15 residues. Germline-derived CDR1 and CDR2 are KGHSH and LQKENI. DNA of the CDR3: TGTGCCAGCTCGAACCCGGGCGAGACGGGCTATGGCTACACCTTC. This sequence encodes CASSNPGETGYGYTF.

There are many counts of this clonotype. The chain joins TRBV12-3 or TRBV12-4 to TRBJ1-5; the match to TRBD1 covers 7 bases. The length of the CDR3 is 15 residues. Trimming removed 6 bases from V and 1 base from J; junction bases left unmatched: 6. CDR3: CASRIGTASNQPQHF. The CDR3 DNA follows: TGTGCCAGCAGGATCGGGACAGCCAGCAATCAGCCCCAGCATTTT.

The rearrangement joins TRBV20-1 to TRBJ2-1; 13 bases map to TRBD2. The V gene end was trimmed by 6 bases and the J gene end by 9 bases; junction bases not matched to a gene: 8. This CDR3 region has 14 residues. Germline V lookup: CDR1 DFQATT, CDR2 SNEGSKA (reference sequence). CDR3 loop: CSAWPGLAGSEQFF. The CDR3 DNA sequence: TGCAGTGCGTGGCCGGGACTAGCGGGGTCTGAGCAGTTCTTC.

This clonotype was counted only a few times. The rearrangement joins TRBV20-1 to TRBJ2-5, with TRBD2 as a possible D gene (5 bases). Trimming removed 1 base from V and 0 bases from J, with 9 bases in between. In germline, CDR1 is DFQATT, CDR2 SNEGSKA (reference sequence). The CDR3 loop spans 14 amino acids. CDR3 in amino acids: CSARVALDQETQYF. CDR3 DNA sequence: TGCAGTGCTAGAGTAGCGTTAGACCAAGAGACCCAGTACTTC.

The gene calls are TRBV10-3 and TRBJ1-5; 8 positions agree with TRBD1. V gave up 0 bases and J gave up 5 bases; unmatched junction bases: 3. Germline V gene lookup returns CDR1 ENHRY and CDR2 SYGVKD. The CDR3 is made up of 15 amino acids. CDR3 DNA sequence: TGTGCCATCAGTGAGTCCTCGGGACAGGATCAGCCCCAGCATTTT. This gives the protein CAISESSGQDQPQHF.